What follows are 8 T cell receptor beta chains derived from one specimen sequenced in a study of Ad26.COV2.S vaccination and SARS-CoV-2 variants. Treatment in this sample: approximately 18 received Ad26.COV2.S at low or high dose, single or two shots; about 5 received placebo; per-sample allocation not given. On day 63 after the first injection, vaccine and placebo recipients gave samples. Produced via immunoSEQ multiplex PCR; TCRdb's table is partial and in-frame only. The repertoire holds about 350,000 clones, approximately 90% seen once, with roughly 4.8% in the top ten. Specimen: peripheral blood, collected in a trial of Ad26.COV2.S vaccine versus placebo. The receptors were gathered from a person aged 18-60 years who received the Ad26.COV2.S COVID-19 vaccine or a placebo.

In DNA, the CDR3 is TGTGCCAGCAGCTTAAGGGTTAGCTACGAGCAGTACTTC. Its protein is CASSLRVSYEQYF. The rearrangement uses TRBV7-9 and TRBJ2-7; no clear D. Trimming cost V 2 bases and J 3 bases, with 8 bases left between them. Germline V gives CDR1 SEHNR, CDR2 FQNEAQ (reference sequence). The CDR3 has 13 residues.

The CDR3 region is CASSSGTGHPTQYF. As DNA, the CDR3 is TGTGCCAGCAGCTCGGGGACAGGGCACCCGACCCAGTACTTC. The V gene is TRBV7-9, the J gene TRBJ2-5, with 9 bases identical to TRBD1. This CDR3 has 14 residues. From germline, CDR1 is SEHNR and CDR2 FQNEAQ (reference sequence). The junction had 7 bases not matched to a gene; V was cut back by 4 bases and J by 7 bases.

The chain couples TRBV5-1 to TRBJ1-4; D is undetermined. CDR1 is SGHRS and CDR2 is YFSETQ in the germline V gene. Between the trimmed V and J ends, which lost 0 bases and 8 bases, there was a span of 14 bases. The CDR3 has 15 amino acids. CDR3 sequence: CASSLEAFLREKLFF. CDR3 nucleotide sequence: TGCGCCAGCAGCTTGGAGGCATTTTTGAGGGAAAAACTGTTTTTT. Drawing the rest from reference TRBV5-1 and TRBJ1-4, the complete variable domain is KAGVTQTPRYLIKTRGQQVTLSCSPISGHRSVSWYQQTPGQGLQFLFEYFSETQRNKGNFPGRFSGRQFSNSRSEMNVSTLELGDSALYLCASSLEAFLREKLFFGSGTQLSVL.

The chain recombines TRBV7-2 with TRBJ2-2; D unresolved. V was clipped by 5 bases and J by 3 bases, with 4 bases between them. Per the germline V gene, CDR1 is SGHTA and CDR2 is FQGNSA. The CDR3 runs 12 residues. As DNA, the CDR3 is TGTGCCAGCAGCCTCTACACCGGGGAGCTGTTTTTT. This codes for CASSLYTGELFF.

The V gene is TRBV11-2, the J gene TRBJ2-7; no definite D call. The V and J ends lost 4 bases and 2 bases respectively, with 12 bases between them. CDR1 and CDR2 (germline): SGHAT, FQNNGV. CDR3 size: 14 residues. CDR3 DNA: TGTGCCAGCAGCTCAAACCCCACAGCCTACGAGCAGTACTTC. Residues: CASSSNPTAYEQYF.

The V and J genes are TRBV5-1 and TRBJ1-1; D not resolved. This CDR3 is built from 13 residues. V lost 3 bases, J lost 4 bases, and 10 bases lay in between. Germline CDR1 SGHRS, CDR2 YFSETQ. The chain's CDR3 is CASSSEVTTEAFF. As DNA, the CDR3 is TGCGCCAGCAGCTCTGAGGTGACCACTGAAGCTTTCTTT.

This chain uses TRBV7-9 with TRBJ2-1; TRBD2 matches 10 bases. The CDR3 has 14 residues. J was trimmed by 7 bases and V by 6 bases; bases with no gene match: 6. CDR1 is SEHNR and CDR2 is FQNEAQ in the germline V gene (reference sequence). The CDR3 here is CASSVLAGANEQFF. The CDR3 DNA reads TGTGCCAGCAGTGTGCTAGCGGGAGCAAATGAGCAGTTCTTC.

V and J are TRBV18 and TRBJ2-1; TRBD1 is a possible D gene (5 bases). The CDR3 totals 14 residues. Between the trimmed V and J ends, which lost 0 bases and 6 bases, there was a span of 9 bases. The germline V gene encodes CDR1 KGHSH and CDR2 LQKENI. The CDR3 nucleotides are TGTGCCAGCTCACCACCAGGGGTCCCCAATGAGCAGTTCTTC. This encodes CASSPPGVPNEQFF.